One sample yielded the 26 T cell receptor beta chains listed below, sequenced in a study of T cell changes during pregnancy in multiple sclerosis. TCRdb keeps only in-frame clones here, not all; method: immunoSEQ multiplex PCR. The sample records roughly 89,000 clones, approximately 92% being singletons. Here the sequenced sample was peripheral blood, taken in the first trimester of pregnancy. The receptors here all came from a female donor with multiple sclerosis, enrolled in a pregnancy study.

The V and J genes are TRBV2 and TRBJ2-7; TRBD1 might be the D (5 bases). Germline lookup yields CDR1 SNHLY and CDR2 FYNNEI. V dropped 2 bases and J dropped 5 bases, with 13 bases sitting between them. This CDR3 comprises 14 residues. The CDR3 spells CASSELGRADEQYF. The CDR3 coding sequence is TGTGCCAGCAGTGAATTGGGCAGGGCGGACGAGCAGTACTTC.

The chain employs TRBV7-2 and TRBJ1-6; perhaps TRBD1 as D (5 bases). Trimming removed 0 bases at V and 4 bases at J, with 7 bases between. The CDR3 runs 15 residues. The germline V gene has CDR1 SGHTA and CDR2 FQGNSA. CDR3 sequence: CASSLAGGYNSPLHF. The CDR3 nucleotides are TGTGCCAGCAGCTTAGCCGGGGGATATAATTCACCCCTCCACTTT.

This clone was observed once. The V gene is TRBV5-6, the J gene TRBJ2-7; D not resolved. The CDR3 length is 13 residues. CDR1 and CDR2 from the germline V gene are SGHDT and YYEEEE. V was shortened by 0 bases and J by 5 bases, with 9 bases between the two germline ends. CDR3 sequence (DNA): TGTGCCAGCAGCTTGGTGGCGGTCCACGAGCAGTACTTC. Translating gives CASSLVAVHEQYF. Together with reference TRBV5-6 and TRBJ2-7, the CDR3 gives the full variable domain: DAGVTQSPTHLIKTRGQQVTLRCSPKSGHDTVSWYQQALGQGPQFIFQYYEEEERQRGNFPDRFSGHQFPNYSSELNVNALLLGDSALYLCASSLVAVHEQYFGPGTRLTVT.

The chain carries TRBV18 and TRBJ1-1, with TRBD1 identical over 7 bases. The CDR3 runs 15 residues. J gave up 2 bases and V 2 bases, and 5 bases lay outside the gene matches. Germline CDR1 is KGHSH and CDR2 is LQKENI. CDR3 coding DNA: TGTGCCAGCTCACCAGTTCAGGGGGGTAACACTGAAGCTTTCTTT. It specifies CASSPVQGGNTEAFF. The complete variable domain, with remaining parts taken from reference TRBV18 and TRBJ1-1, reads NAGVMQNPRHLVRRRGQEARLRCSPMKGHSHVYWYRQLPEEGLKFMVYLQKENIIDESGMPKERFSAEFPKEGPSILRIQQVVRGDSAAYFCASSPVQGGNTEAFFGQGTRLTVV.

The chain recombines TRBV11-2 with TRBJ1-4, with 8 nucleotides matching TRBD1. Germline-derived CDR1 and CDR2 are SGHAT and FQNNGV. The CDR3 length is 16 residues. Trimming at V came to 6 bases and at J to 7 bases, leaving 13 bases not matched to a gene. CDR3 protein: CASSKQQGEGSEKLFF. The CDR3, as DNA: TGTGCCAGCAGTAAACAACAGGGGGAAGGGAGTGAAAAACTGTTTTTT.

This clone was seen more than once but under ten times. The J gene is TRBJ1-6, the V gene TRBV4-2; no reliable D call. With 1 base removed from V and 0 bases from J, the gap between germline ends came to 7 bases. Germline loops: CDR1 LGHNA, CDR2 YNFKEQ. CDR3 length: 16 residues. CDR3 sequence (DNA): TGTGCCAGCAGCCAAGCGTCGAGCTCCTATAATTCACCCCTCCACTTT. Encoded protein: CASSQASSSYNSPLHF.

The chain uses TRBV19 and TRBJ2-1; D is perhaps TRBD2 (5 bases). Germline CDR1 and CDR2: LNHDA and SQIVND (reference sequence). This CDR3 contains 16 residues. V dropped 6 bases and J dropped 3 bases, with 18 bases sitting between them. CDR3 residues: CASSPPGVRVYNEQFF. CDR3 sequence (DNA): TGTGCCAGTAGCCCCCCCGGGGTAAGAGTCTACAATGAGCAGTTCTTC.

The CDR3 loop reads CASSLSPRSYNSPLHF. In DNA form, the CDR3 reads TGTGCCAGCAGTTTATCGCCCAGGTCCTATAATTCACCCCTCCACTTT. This rearrangement joins TRBV27 to TRBJ1-6; D is uncertain. The V and J ends lost 0 bases and 1 base respectively, with 7 bases between them. This CDR3 is 16 amino acids long. Germline V gives CDR1 MNHEY, CDR2 SMNVEV (reference sequence).

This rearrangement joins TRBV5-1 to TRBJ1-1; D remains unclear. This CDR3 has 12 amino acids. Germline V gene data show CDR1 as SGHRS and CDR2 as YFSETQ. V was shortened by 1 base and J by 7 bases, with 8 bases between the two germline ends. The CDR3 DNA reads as TGCGCCAGCAGCTTGTCGGGGATTGAAGCTTTCTTT. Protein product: CASSLSGIEAFF.

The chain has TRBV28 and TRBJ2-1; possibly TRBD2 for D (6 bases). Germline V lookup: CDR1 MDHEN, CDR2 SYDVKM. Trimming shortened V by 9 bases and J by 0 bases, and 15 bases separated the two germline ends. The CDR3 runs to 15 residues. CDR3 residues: CASLEGSASYNEQFF. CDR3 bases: TGTGCCAGTCTGGAGGGTTCTGCCTCCTACAATGAGCAGTTCTTC.

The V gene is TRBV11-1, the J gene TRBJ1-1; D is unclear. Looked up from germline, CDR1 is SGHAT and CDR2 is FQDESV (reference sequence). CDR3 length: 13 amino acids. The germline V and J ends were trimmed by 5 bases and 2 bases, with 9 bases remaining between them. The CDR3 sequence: CASSPGGNTEAFF. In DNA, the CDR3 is TGTGCCAGCAGCCCAGGTGGTAACACTGAAGCTTTCTTT.

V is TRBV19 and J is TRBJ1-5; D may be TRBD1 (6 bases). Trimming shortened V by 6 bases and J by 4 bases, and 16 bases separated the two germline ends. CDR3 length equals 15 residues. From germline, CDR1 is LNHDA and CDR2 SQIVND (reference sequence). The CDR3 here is CASRSGTRNNQPQHF. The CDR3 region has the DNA TGTGCCAGTAGATCGGGGACAAGGAATAATCAGCCCCAGCATTTT.

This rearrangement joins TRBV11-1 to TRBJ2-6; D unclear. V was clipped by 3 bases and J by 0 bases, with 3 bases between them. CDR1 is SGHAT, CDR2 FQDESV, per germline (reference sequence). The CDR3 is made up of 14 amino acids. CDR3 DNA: TGTGCCAGCAGCTTTTACTCTGGGGCCAACGTCCTGACTTTC. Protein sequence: CASSFYSGANVLTF.

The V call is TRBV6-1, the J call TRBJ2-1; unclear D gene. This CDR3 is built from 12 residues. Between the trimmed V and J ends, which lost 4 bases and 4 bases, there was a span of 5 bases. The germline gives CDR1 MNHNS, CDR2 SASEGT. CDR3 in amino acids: CASSVEYNEQFF. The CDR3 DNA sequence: TGTGCCAGCAGTGTAGAATACAATGAGCAGTTCTTC.

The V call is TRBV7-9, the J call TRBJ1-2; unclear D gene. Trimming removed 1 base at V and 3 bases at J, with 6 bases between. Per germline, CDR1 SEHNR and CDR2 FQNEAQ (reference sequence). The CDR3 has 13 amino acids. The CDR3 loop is CASSLGVYYGYTF. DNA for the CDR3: TGTGCCAGCAGCTTAGGAGTCTACTATGGCTACACCTTC.

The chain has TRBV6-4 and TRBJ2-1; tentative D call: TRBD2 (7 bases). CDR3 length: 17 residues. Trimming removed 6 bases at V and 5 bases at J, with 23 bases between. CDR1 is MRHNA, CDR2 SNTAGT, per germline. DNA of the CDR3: TGTGCCAGCAGCCGAGTGAGTGTGGGGGGGCCACACAATGAGCAGTTCTTC. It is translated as CASSRVSVGGPHNEQFF.

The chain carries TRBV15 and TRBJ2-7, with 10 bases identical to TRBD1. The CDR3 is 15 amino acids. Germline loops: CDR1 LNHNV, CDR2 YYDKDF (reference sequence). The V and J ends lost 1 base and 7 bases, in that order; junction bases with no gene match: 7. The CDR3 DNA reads TGTGCCACCAGCAGAGTCCGACAGGGGGCGAGGGAGCAGTACTTC. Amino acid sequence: CATSRVRQGAREQYF.

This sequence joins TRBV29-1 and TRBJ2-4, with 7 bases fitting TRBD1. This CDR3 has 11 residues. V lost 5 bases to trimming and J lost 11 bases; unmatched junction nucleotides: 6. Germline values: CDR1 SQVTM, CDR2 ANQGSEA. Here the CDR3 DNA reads TGCAGCGTTCGTGACAGGGATGTTCAGTACTTC. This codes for CSVRDRDVQYF.

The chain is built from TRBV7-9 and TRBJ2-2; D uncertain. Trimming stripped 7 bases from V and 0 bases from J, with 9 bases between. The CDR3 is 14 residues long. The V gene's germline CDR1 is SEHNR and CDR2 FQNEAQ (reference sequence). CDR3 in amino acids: CASTNPTNTGELFF. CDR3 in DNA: TGTGCCAGCACCAATCCCACGAACACCGGGGAGCTGTTTTTT.

This chain's CDR3 is CASSYDNPGTHYGYTF. The CDR3 bases are TGTGCCAGCAGTTACGATAACCCCGGGACACACTATGGCTACACCTTC. The chain has TRBV6-5 and TRBJ1-2; tentatively, D is TRBD1 (6 bases). The V gene lost 2 bases and the J gene lost 3 bases, with 16 bases spanning the gap. The CDR3 has 16 residues. The V gene's germline CDR1 is MNHEY and CDR2 SVGAGI.

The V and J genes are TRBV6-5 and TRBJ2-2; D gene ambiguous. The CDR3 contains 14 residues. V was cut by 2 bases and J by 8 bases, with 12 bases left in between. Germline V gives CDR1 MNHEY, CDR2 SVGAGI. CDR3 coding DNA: TGTGCCAGCAGTTACGGGCCGTACGATGGGGAGCTGTTTTTT. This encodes CASSYGPYDGELFF.

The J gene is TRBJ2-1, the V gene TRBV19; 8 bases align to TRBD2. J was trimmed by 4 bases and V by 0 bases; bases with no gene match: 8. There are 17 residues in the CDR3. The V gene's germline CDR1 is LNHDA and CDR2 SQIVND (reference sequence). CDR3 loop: CASSIERTSGSYNEQFF. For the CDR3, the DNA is TGTGCCAGTAGTATAGAGAGAACTAGCGGTTCTTACAATGAGCAGTTCTTC.

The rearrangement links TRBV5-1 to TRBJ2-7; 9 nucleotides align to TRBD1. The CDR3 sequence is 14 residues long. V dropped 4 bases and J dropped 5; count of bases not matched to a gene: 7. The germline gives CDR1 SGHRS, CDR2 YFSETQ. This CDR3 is CASSDPQGAHEQYF. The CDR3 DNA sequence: TGCGCCAGCAGCGACCCACAGGGGGCCCACGAGCAGTACTTC. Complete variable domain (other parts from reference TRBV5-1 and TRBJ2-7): KAGVTQTPRYLIKTRGQQVTLSCSPISGHRSVSWYQQTPGQGLQFLFEYFSETQRNKGNFPGRFSGRQFSNSRSEMNVSTLELGDSALYLCASSDPQGAHEQYFGPGTRLTVT.

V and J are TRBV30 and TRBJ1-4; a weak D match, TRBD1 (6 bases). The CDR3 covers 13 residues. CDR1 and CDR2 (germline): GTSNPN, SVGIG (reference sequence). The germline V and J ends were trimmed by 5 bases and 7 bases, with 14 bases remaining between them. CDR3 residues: CAWWDQGGEKLFF. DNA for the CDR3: TGTGCCTGGTGGGACCAAGGGGGTGAAAAACTGTTTTTT.

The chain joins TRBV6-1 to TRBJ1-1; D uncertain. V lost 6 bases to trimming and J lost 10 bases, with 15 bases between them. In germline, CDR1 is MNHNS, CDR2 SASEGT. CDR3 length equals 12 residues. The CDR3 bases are TGTGCCAGCAGCCCGGGTGGCATCGGAGCTTTCTTT. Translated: CASSPGGIGAFF.

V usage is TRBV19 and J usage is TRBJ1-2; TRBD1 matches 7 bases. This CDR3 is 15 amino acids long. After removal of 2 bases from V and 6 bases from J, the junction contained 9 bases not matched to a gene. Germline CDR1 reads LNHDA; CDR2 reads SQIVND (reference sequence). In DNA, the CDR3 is TGTGCCAGTAGTATAATGGGCAGGGGGTACAATGGCTACACCTTC. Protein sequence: CASSIMGRGYNGYTF.